The 13 T cell receptor beta chains below come from one sample, sequenced in a study of T cell responses to AZD1222 COVID-19 vaccine. Using immunoSEQ multiplex PCR, the repertoire was profiled, and TCRdb retains in-frame clones only, with some absent. The sample lists around 180,000 clones, around 92% occurring once. The sequenced sample was peripheral blood, obtained on day 0 of AZD1222 vaccination. These receptors were taken from an adult in good health.

This clone showed up just once. V gene TRBV18 combines with J gene TRBJ2-2, with D possibly TRBD1 on 5 matching bases. V lost 3 bases and J 5 bases, leaving 7 bases between the germline ends. The CDR3 runs to 13 residues. Germline values: CDR1 KGHSH, CDR2 LQKENI. CDR3 loop: CASSPAGTGELFF. The CDR3 DNA is TGTGCCAGCTCACCCGCAGGGACCGGGGAGCTGTTTTTT. Full variable domain (rest looked up from reference TRBV18 and TRBJ2-2): NAGVMQNPRHLVRRRGQEARLRCSPMKGHSHVYWYRQLPEEGLKFMVYLQKENIIDESGMPKERFSAEFPKEGPSILRIQQVVRGDSAAYFCASSPAGTGELFFGEGSRLTVL.

This clone appeared once. J is TRBJ1-2 and V is TRBV29-1, with unresolved D. Trimming cost V 6 bases and J 7 bases, with 12 bases left between them. From germline, CDR1 is SQVTM and CDR2 ANQGSEA. CDR3 length equals 11 residues. The CDR3 DNA reads as TGCAGCGTCGCCGGCTCGGGTGGCTACACCTTC. As protein: CSVAGSGGYTF.

V usage is TRBV3-1 (or the pseudogene TRBV3-2) and J usage is TRBJ1-4, with 7 bases that match TRBD1. The V and J ends lost 0 bases and 7 bases, in that order; junction bases with no gene match: 11. The CDR3 runs to 17 residues. Germline V lookup: CDR1 LGHDT, CDR2 YNNKEL (reference sequence). DNA for the CDR3: TGTGCCAGCAGCCAAGAGAAGCAGGGGGTCTCTGTTGAAAAACTGTTTTTT. Residues: CASSQEKQGVSVEKLFF.

Concerning this clone: Germline is not matched at one junction end, which may reflect a read error. The chain employs TRBV27 and TRBJ1-6; the D is unclear. The CDR3 is 13 amino acids. Germline V gene data show CDR1 as MNHEY and CDR2 as SMNVEV (reference sequence). The CDR3 region has the DNA TGTGCCAGCAGTCTATCCCCAGAACTAGCCCTCCACTTT. Protein product: CASSLSPELALHF.

V gene TRBV4-1 combines with J gene TRBJ2-3; TRBD2 agrees at 15 bases. Germline values: CDR1 MGHRA, CDR2 YSYEKL. V gave up 3 bases and J gave up 7 bases; unmatched junction bases: 17. The CDR3 spans 20 residues. In DNA form, the CDR3 reads TGCGCCAGCAGCCAGCGGGGACTAGCGGGGGGCGCGTCTTCGGTGTATACGCAGTATTTT. Protein sequence: CASSQRGLAGGASSVYTQYF.

CDR3 region: CASSLRAGSMNTEAFF. In DNA form, the CDR3 reads TGCGCCAGCAGCTTGCGAGCAGGGTCGATGAACACTGAAGCTTTCTTT. The genes are TRBV5-1 and TRBJ1-1, with a tentative D call TRBD1 (5 bases). Per germline, CDR1 SGHRS and CDR2 YFSETQ. The CDR3 has 16 amino acids. Trimming took off 1 base at V and 0 bases at J, with 13 bases between the two ends.

The rearrangement uses TRBV10-1 and TRBJ2-1, with D possibly TRBD2 on 6 matching bases. V lost 8 bases and J 4 bases, leaving 18 bases between the germline ends. CDR1 is WNHNN, CDR2 SYGVQD, per germline (reference sequence). This CDR3 spans 15 amino acids. The CDR3 spells CASPPPQRGYNEQFF. CDR3 DNA: TGCGCCAGCCCTCCACCCCAACGGGGGTACAATGAGCAGTTCTTC.

The rearrangement joins TRBV5-4 to TRBJ1-6; 10 positions agree with TRBD1. CDR3 length equals 15 residues. V was clipped by 0 bases and J by 13 bases; unmatched bases: 7. The germline gives CDR1 SGHNT, CDR2 YYREEE (reference sequence). DNA for the CDR3: TGTGCCAGCAGCTTGGACGGGACAGGGGTTGTCCCCCTCCACTTT. It yields the protein CASSLDGTGVVPLHF.

The rearrangement uses TRBV4-2 and TRBJ2-1; D assignment may be TRBD1 or TRBD2 (6 bases each). Germline CDR1 and CDR2: LGHNA and YNFKEQ. Trimming took 4 bases from V and 5 from J, leaving 15 bases between them. The CDR3 is made up of 15 amino acids. CDR3 protein: CASSPYGGVNNEQFF. The CDR3, as DNA: TGTGCCAGCAGCCCCTACGGGGGCGTCAACAATGAGCAGTTCTTC.

The chain joins TRBV7-9 to TRBJ1-2; 7 bases agree with TRBD1. V trimming: 1 base; J trimming: 5 bases; junction bases outside the gene matches: 7. Germline assignment: CDR1 SEHNR and CDR2 FQNEAQ (reference sequence). This CDR3 is 15 amino acids long. CDR3 DNA: TGTGCCAGCAGCTTAGTAGGGACAGAACATTATGGCTACACCTTC. Translating it yields CASSLVGTEHYGYTF.

The chain uses TRBV7-2 and TRBJ1-5; tentative D call: TRBD1 (5 bases). There are 14 residues in the CDR3. V was trimmed by 5 bases and J by 0 bases, leaving 8 bases between them. The germline V gene has CDR1 SGHTA and CDR2 FQGNSA. As DNA, the CDR3 is TGTGCCAGCAGCCACGACAGTAGCAATCAGCCCCAGCATTTT. It codes for CASSHDSSNQPQHF.

The rearrangement links TRBV21-1 to TRBJ1-1. TRBV21-1 is annotated as a pseudogene. CDR3 length equals 15 residues. The CDR3 protein is CASMGEGHSNTEAFF. The CDR3 region has the DNA TGTGCCAGCATGGGGGAGGGACACTCGAACACTGAAGCTTTCTTT.

The chain has TRBV9 and TRBJ1-1; D may be TRBD1 (5 bases). Germline V CDR1 and CDR2: SGDLS, YYNGEE. V shed 0 bases and J shed 7 bases, with 10 bases lying between them. This CDR3 region has 13 residues. The CDR3 sequence is CASSVVTGGEAFF. The CDR3 DNA reads as TGTGCCAGCAGCGTAGTAACAGGCGGTGAAGCTTTCTTT.